The entry that follows covers one T cell receptor beta chain sequence. Its antigen is not known. CDR1 and CDR2 from the germline V gene are SEHNR and FQNEAQ (reference sequence). Trimming pared 4 bases from V and 4 bases from J, leaving 16 bases between. This CDR3 has 15 residues. Assay used: immunoSEQ multiplex PCR; TCRdb lists only in-frame clones, some missing. Found here are 120,000 to 150,000 clones, roughly nine tenths of them singletons; the top ten hold approximately 1.5%. The record originates from a study of T cell responses to AZD1222 COVID-19 vaccine. Study-level background: Pooling covered second doses at about 4 or about 12 weeks.

General observations from the study: Recipients of two AZD1222 doses showed rising Spike-specific TCR breadth and depth. Close to half of all spike-specific TCRs reportedly target regions of the variants that are unmutated. Donors were mostly white British, more females; clonal diversity possibly underestimated.

This receptor was taken from an adult in good health. The specimen was peripheral blood, collected on day 0 of AZD1222 vaccination. The chain has TRBV7-9 and TRBJ1-1, with D tentatively TRBD1 (6 bases). The CDR3 reads CASSSGQPRSTEAFF. CDR3 DNA sequence: TGTGCCAGCAGCTCAGGACAGCCGAGGAGCACTGAAGCTTTCTTT.